The sequence of this T cell receptor (beta chain) was determined in a study of cytomegalovirus exposure and HLA in healthy donors. The CDR3 loop spans 17 amino acids. Germline V gives CDR1 SNHLY, CDR2 FYNNEI. Trimming took 2 bases from V and 0 from J, leaving 14 bases between them. This clone was seen more than once but under ten times. The antigen remains undetermined. Use of 60 Vbeta and 13 Jbeta primers characterized the PCR. Here immunoSEQ multiplex PCR was the method, and the copy in TCRdb shows in-frame clones only, minus some. The data show 130,000 or so clones, more than 70% seen once. Study observations and caveats: The records held CMV serostatus as the only immune exposure information.

This sequence was found in a woman in her 30s in good health and CMV-seropositive. Specimen: PBMCs. The chain carries TRBV2 and TRBJ2-4; TRBD1 might be the D (6 bases). CDR3 in DNA: TGTGCCAGCAGTGAAAGCGGACAGCTGCTAGCCAAAAACATTCAGTACTTC. It encodes CASSESGQLLAKNIQYF. The full variable domain, rest sourced from reference TRBV2 and TRBJ2-4, is EPEVTQTPSHQVTQMGQEVILRCVPISNHLYFYWYRQILGQKVEFLVSFYNNEISEKSEIFDDQFSVERPDGSNFTLKIRSTKLEDSAMYFCASSESGQLLAKNIQYFGAGTRLSVL.